This TCR beta chain originates from a study of blood T cells in healthy people across ages. Across the whole study: Using template switching, researchers captured about one barcoded beta molecule for each two T cells.

Germline lookup yields CDR1 MNHEY and CDR2 SVGAGI. This CDR3 contains 13 residues. Trimming took off 2 bases at V and 5 bases at J, with 7 bases between the two ends. Whole-study results and caveats: Greater diversity and more naive CD4+ cells were seen in long-lived donors than in aged donors. A strong correlation was found between TCR beta diversity and the percentage of naive T cells. The study could not conclusively compare naive and antigen-experienced cells, given its unsorted PBMCs.

Primers used in a second PCR of roughly 7 to 11 cycles were a sample-barcoded 5' primer and a J-beta primer mix. TCRdb used MiXCR to reprocess the 5' RACE reads, holding one entry per CDR3 protein. The table shows roughly 650,000 distinct CDR3 sequences, with 32% occurring only once. About this clonotype: Its specificity is not known.

The rearrangement joins TRBV6-5 to TRBJ2-1; D is unclear. Sequencing used blood. The clonotype originates from a woman aged 80 or over in good health. As DNA, the CDR3 is TGTGCCAGCAGTTACAGTTGGAACAATGAGCAGTTCTTC. Translating it yields CASSYSWNNEQFF.